The T cell receptor beta chain described here comes from a study of blood T cells in healthy people across ages. With a J-beta primer mix and a sample-barcoded 5' primer, a second PCR ran 7 to 11 cycles. TCRdb used MiXCR to reprocess the 5' RACE reads, holding one entry per CDR3 protein. Among about 650,000 distinct CDR3 sequences, approximately 52% were seen once, and the ten largest hold 13%. The sample consisted of blood. This TCR was recovered from a woman over 75 in good health.

CDR3 DNA: TGTGCCAGCAGGGCATTTAGCGGGTGGCGCGACAATGAGCAGTTCTTC. Translation gives CASRAFSGWRDNEQFF. The rearrangement links TRBV27 to TRBJ2-1; 7 nucleotides line up with TRBD2. The ends lost 6 bases at V and 5 bases at J; junction bases unmatched: 13. Germline CDR1 reads MNHEY; CDR2 reads SMNVEV (reference sequence). The CDR3 covers 16 residues.